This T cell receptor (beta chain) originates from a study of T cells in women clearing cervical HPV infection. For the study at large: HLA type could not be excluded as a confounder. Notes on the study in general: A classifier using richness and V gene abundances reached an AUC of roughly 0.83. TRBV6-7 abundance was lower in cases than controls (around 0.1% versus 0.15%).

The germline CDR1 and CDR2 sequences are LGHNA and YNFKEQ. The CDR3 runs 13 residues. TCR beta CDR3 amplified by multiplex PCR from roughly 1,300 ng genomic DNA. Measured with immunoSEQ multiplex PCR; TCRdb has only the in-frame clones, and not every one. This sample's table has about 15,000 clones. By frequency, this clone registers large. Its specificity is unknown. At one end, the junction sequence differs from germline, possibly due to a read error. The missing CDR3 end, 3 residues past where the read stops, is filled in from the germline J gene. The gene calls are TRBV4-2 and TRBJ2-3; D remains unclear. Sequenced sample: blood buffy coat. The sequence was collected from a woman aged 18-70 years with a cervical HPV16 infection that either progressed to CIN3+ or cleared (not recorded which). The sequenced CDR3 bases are TGCGCCAGCAGCCAACTTGGTCAGGATACG. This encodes CASSQLGQDT. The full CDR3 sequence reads CASSQLGQDTQYF.